The next 21 T cell receptor beta chains were all read from a single sample in a study of lymphopenia after photon versus proton radiotherapy. TCRdb's table, derived via immunoSEQ multiplex PCR, lists solely in-frame clones and lacks some. Of 55,000 to 75,000 clones listed, roughly 91% are singletons. This material consisted of peripheral blood, taken from a patient treated with photon-based radiotherapy. These receptors were obtained from a woman in her seventies with pancreatic cancer.

This chain uses TRBV28 with TRBJ2-7; no clear D. In germline, CDR1 is MDHEN, CDR2 SYDVKM. Trimming removed 6 bases from V and 2 bases from J, with 14 bases in between. The CDR3 loop spans 14 amino acids. CDR3 region: CASSPPHTPYEQYF. Written as DNA, the CDR3 is TGTGCCAGCAGCCCCCCCCACACGCCCTACGAGCAGTACTTC.

V usage is TRBV9 and J usage is TRBJ2-1, with TRBD2 identical over 8 bases. Germline V gene sequence: CDR1 SGDLS, CDR2 YYNGEE. The V and J ends lost 3 bases and 5 bases, in that order; junction bases with no gene match: 16. This CDR3 has 18 amino acids. The CDR3 loop reads CASSGGHSGINGDNEQFF. The CDR3 DNA follows: TGTGCCAGCAGCGGAGGTCATAGCGGGATAAACGGGGACAATGAGCAGTTCTTC.

This chain connects TRBV6-5 to TRBJ2-7; 10 positions agree with TRBD1. J was trimmed by 4 bases and V by 6 bases; bases with no gene match: 6. The CDR3 spans 14 residues. Per germline, CDR1 MNHEY and CDR2 SVGAGI. The CDR3 DNA follows: TGTGCCAGCAGGACAGGGGGCTCGGGGTACGAGCAGTACTTC. Protein product: CASRTGGSGYEQYF.

CDR3 sequence: CASSTTGTDTQYF. CDR3 in DNA: TGTGCCAGCAGCACGACAGGCACAGATACGCAGTATTTT. The V call is TRBV21-1, the J call TRBJ2-3; the table names TRBD1, a call not compared with the DNA. TRBV21-1 is a pseudogene locus. CDR3 length: 13 amino acids.

This clone showed up just once. The chain uses TRBV18 and TRBJ1-1; 9 nucleotides match TRBD1. The CDR3 spans 12 residues. In germline, CDR1 is KGHSH, CDR2 LQKENI. V lost 4 bases to trimming and J lost 11 bases; unmatched junction nucleotides: 5. The CDR3 region has the DNA TGTGCCAGCTCACAGAAACAGGGGGCGGCTTTCTTT. Encoded protein: CASSQKQGAAFF. Variable domain in full (rest from reference TRBV18 and TRBJ1-1): NAGVMQNPRHLVRRRGQEARLRCSPMKGHSHVYWYRQLPEEGLKFMVYLQKENIIDESGMPKERFSAEFPKEGPSILRIQQVVRGDSAAYFCASSQKQGAAFFGQGTRLTVV.

The genes are TRBV11-2 and TRBJ2-3; D might be TRBD2 (6 bases). Germline CDR1 reads SGHAT; CDR2 reads FQNNGV. Trimming removed 0 bases from V and 0 bases from J, with 13 bases in between. The CDR3 totals 17 residues. As DNA, the CDR3 is TGTGCCAGCAGCTTAGAGCGGATAGCGGCTAGCACAGATACGCAGTATTTT. This translates into CASSLERIAASTDTQYF.

V and J are TRBV6-1 and TRBJ2-7, with TRBD2 matching over 14 bases. Germline V CDR1 and CDR2: MNHNS, SASEGT. The trim removed 6 bases at V and 3 bases at J, leaving 4 bases unmatched. There are 15 residues in the CDR3. CDR3 sequence reads: CASRPGLAGDYEQYF. Here the CDR3 DNA reads TGTGCCAGCAGACCGGGACTAGCGGGAGACTACGAGCAGTACTTC.

V usage is TRBV7-9 and J usage is TRBJ1-5, with TRBD1 as a possible D gene (6 bases). Germline CDR1 reads SEHNR; CDR2 reads FQNEAQ (reference sequence). CDR3 length: 13 amino acids. V lost 4 bases, J lost 4 bases, and 8 bases lay in between. This CDR3 reads CASSSTGNQPQHF. CDR3 sequence (DNA): TGTGCCAGCAGCTCCACAGGGAATCAGCCCCAGCATTTT.

V is TRBV13 and J is TRBJ2-1; 9 bases agree with TRBD2. This CDR3 is built from 13 residues. Germline V gene data show CDR1 as PRHDT and CDR2 as FYEKMQ (reference sequence). Losses at the gene ends were 6 bases for V and 6 bases for J; bases not matched to a gene: 3. CDR3 amino acids: CASSGTSSNEQFF. Written as DNA, the CDR3 is TGTGCCAGCAGTGGGACTAGCAGCAATGAGCAGTTCTTC.

The gene calls are TRBV5-1 and TRBJ2-5; 7 bases are shared with TRBD2. V was clipped by 2 bases and J by 3 bases; unmatched bases: 4. Germline V gives CDR1 SGHRS, CDR2 YFSETQ. The CDR3 is made up of 14 amino acids. The CDR3: CASSFTSEKETQYF. CDR3 nucleotide sequence: TGCGCCAGCAGCTTCACTAGCGAGAAAGAGACCCAGTACTTC.

The V and J genes are TRBV9 and TRBJ1-5, with TRBD1 matching 8 bases. Germline V gene data show CDR1 as SGDLS and CDR2 as YYNGEE. The CDR3 has 14 residues. The junction had 5 bases not matched to a gene; V was cut back by 3 bases and J by 6 bases. CDR3 loop: CASSEGQGGQPQHF. CDR3 in DNA: TGTGCCAGCAGCGAAGGACAGGGCGGTCAGCCCCAGCATTTT.

The CDR3 region is CASRKGGDFTKNIQYF. CDR3 DNA: TGCGCCAGCAGGAAGGGGGGAGACTTTACCAAAAACATTCAGTACTTC. This chain joins TRBV23-1 and TRBJ2-4; D assignment may be TRBD1 or TRBD2 (6 bases each). TRBV23-1 is placed among ORFs of uncertain function. The V and J ends lost 6 bases and 2 bases respectively, with 17 bases between them. The CDR3 length is 16 residues.

This sequence joins TRBV19 and TRBJ1-5, with TRBD1 matching over 7 bases. This CDR3 has 14 residues. Unmatched junction bases numbered 8, after V lost 5 bases and J lost 7 bases. Looked up from germline, CDR1 is LNHDA and CDR2 is SQIVND (reference sequence). The CDR3 coding sequence is TGTGCCAGTAGTGGGGCAGGGGGATTACAGCCCCAGCATTTT. It specifies CASSGAGGLQPQHF.

This rearrangement joins TRBV9 to TRBJ1-3; D is uncertain. Trimming cost V 4 bases and J 0 bases, with 11 bases left between them. In germline, CDR1 is SGDLS, CDR2 YYNGEE. The CDR3 covers 15 residues. CDR3 DNA: TGTGCCAGCAGCTTGACTGGGAACTCTGGAAACACCATATATTTT. This codes for CASSLTGNSGNTIYF.

The rearrangement uses TRBV25-1 and TRBJ1-4; D not resolved. The CDR3 has 15 amino acids. The V end was cut by 3 bases, the J end by 6 bases, with 14 bases between. The germline gives CDR1 MGHDK, CDR2 SYGVNS. The CDR3 DNA is TGTGCCAGCAGTGATCCTGCCATAATGGATGAAAAACTGTTTTTT. Protein product: CASSDPAIMDEKLFF.

The chain couples TRBV6-1 to TRBJ2-7; weak D call: TRBD2 (6 bases). CDR1 is MNHNS, CDR2 SASEGT, per germline. The CDR3 totals 11 residues. V was clipped by 6 bases and J by 11 bases, with 14 bases between them. The DNA of the CDR3 is TGTGCCAGCAGGGGGGTCCCGGGGGAGTACTTC. As protein: CASRGVPGEYF.

The chain joins TRBV7-9 to TRBJ1-4; D perhaps matches TRBD1 (5 bases). V was cut by 2 bases and J by 5 bases, with 9 bases left in between. Per the germline V gene, CDR1 is SEHNR and CDR2 is FQNEAQ (reference sequence). The CDR3 is made up of 14 amino acids. The CDR3 is CASSLFRGNEKLFF. In DNA form, the CDR3 reads TGTGCCAGCAGCTTATTCCGGGGGAATGAAAAACTGTTTTTT.

The chain employs TRBV6-4 and TRBJ2-3; the D is unclear. V was trimmed by 6 bases and J by 5 bases, leaving 12 bases between them. Germline V gene sequence: CDR1 MRHNA, CDR2 SNTAGT. The CDR3 contains 13 residues. The CDR3 DNA follows: TGTGCCAGCAGCGCGAATGATGGAGATACGCAGTATTTT. Its translation: CASSANDGDTQYF.

The V and J genes are TRBV4-2 and TRBJ1-4; 7 nucleotides align to TRBD1. Looked up from germline, CDR1 is LGHNA and CDR2 is YNFKEQ. Germline trimming cut 0 bases from V and 7 bases from J; bases unmatched to any gene: 8. This CDR3 comprises 16 residues. Here the CDR3 DNA reads TGTGCCAGCAGCCAAGAATCGACAGGGCTAGGTGAAAAACTGTTTTTT. Its protein product is CASSQESTGLGEKLFF.

This chain links TRBV27 with TRBJ1-2, with 8 bases aligning to TRBD1. Germline V gene lookup returns CDR1 MNHEY and CDR2 SMNVEV (reference sequence). V trimming: 8 bases; J trimming: 8 bases; junction bases outside the gene matches: 7. This CDR3 contains 12 residues. The CDR3 is CASGSTGEGYTF. The CDR3 DNA follows: TGTGCCAGCGGGTCGACAGGGGAAGGCTACACCTTC.

The chain combines TRBV25-1 with TRBJ1-1; D perhaps matches TRBD1 (6 bases). Looked up from germline, CDR1 is MGHDK and CDR2 is SYGVNS. V gave up 6 bases and J gave up 4 bases, with 12 bases separating them. The CDR3 loop spans 13 amino acids. CDR3 DNA: TGTGCCAGCAGCAGGGGCGGGAGCACTGAAGCTTTCTTT. Amino acid sequence: CASSRGGSTEAFF.